Below are 29 T cell receptor beta chains sequenced from a single sample in a study of CD8+CD57+ T cells in acquired aplastic anemia. Genomic DNA served as template for TCR beta VDJ and CDR3 profiling. From the reads, TCRdb called clonotypes with MiXCR, one entry per CDR3 protein. The sample holds about 160,000 distinct CDR3 sequences, 40% to 55% seen once. By flow cytometry, patients selected for sequencing had shown an expansion of CD8+CD57+ cells. Sequencing was performed on sorted CD4+, CD8+, or CD8+CD57+ T cells (not recorded which) from PBMCs. These receptors were obtained from a human donor with aplastic anemia.

The chain employs TRBV20-1 and TRBJ2-1; tentatively, D is TRBD1 (5 bases). Germline-derived CDR1 and CDR2 are DFQATT and SNEGSKA (reference sequence). The CDR3 runs to 15 residues. V was clipped by 5 bases and J by 0 bases, with 14 bases between them. CDR3 coding DNA: TGCAGTGCTGGCTTCCAGGGAAGCTCCTACAATGAGCAGTTCTTC. This sequence encodes CSAGFQGSSYNEQFF.

Notes on this clonotype: At one boundary the junction diverges from the germline segment, which might be a read error. The chain links TRBV7-7 to TRBJ2-1, with TRBD2 as a possible D gene (6 bases). Germline V CDR1 and CDR2: SSHAT, FNYEAQ (reference sequence). The CDR3 is 13 amino acids. The CDR3 loop reads CASSFPGDNEQFF. The CDR3 nucleotides are TGTGCTAGCAGCTTTCCGGGAGACAATGAGCAGTTCTTC. Full variable domain (remainder filled in from reference TRBV7-7 and TRBJ2-1): GAGVSQSPRYKVTKRGQDVTLRCDPISSHATLYWYQQALGQGPEFLTYFNYEAQPDKSGLPSDRFSAERPEGSISTLTIQRTEQRDSAMYRCASSFPGDNEQFFGPGTRLTVL.

The V call is TRBV24-1, the J call TRBJ2-1; D possibly corresponds to TRBD2 (6 bases). V was cut by 7 bases and J by 9 bases, with 12 bases left in between. The CDR3 consists of 12 residues. The V gene's germline CDR1 is KGHDR and CDR2 SFDVKD. In DNA form, the CDR3 reads TGTGCCACCAGCCACCTGGGGGGTGAGCAGTTCTTC. Translating it yields CATSHLGGEQFF.

The rearrangement joins TRBV19 to TRBJ1-6; no clear D. The V end was cut by 2 bases, the J end by 5 bases, with 10 bases between. The CDR3 covers 15 residues. The germline CDR1 and CDR2 sequences are LNHDA and SQIVND (reference sequence). The CDR3 loop reads CASSIRPEHNSPLHF. CDR3 nucleotides: TGTGCCAGTAGTATACGTCCGGAACATAATTCACCCCTCCACTTT.

This clonotype was observed a few times. The V and J genes are TRBV24-1 and TRBJ2-7; 8 positions agree with TRBD1. This CDR3 has 15 residues. CDR1 KGHDR and CDR2 SFDVKD come from the germline V gene. The V and J ends lost 3 bases and 2 bases, in that order; junction bases with no gene match: 5. CDR3 loop: CATSDVTGDAYEQYF. The CDR3 region has the DNA TGTGCCACCAGTGATGTGACAGGGGACGCCTACGAGCAGTACTTC.

The chain couples TRBV2 to TRBJ2-7; possibly TRBD2 for D (6 bases). V dropped 7 bases and J dropped 6 bases, with 19 bases sitting between them. CDR3 size: 14 residues. Germline CDR1 reads SNHLY; CDR2 reads FYNNEI. The CDR3 region is CASTRRRGEREQYF. As DNA, the CDR3 is TGTGCCAGCACCAGACGGCGCGGGGAGCGCGAGCAGTACTTC. The full variable domain, completed using reference TRBV2 and TRBJ2-7, is EPEVTQTPSHQVTQMGQEVILRCVPISNHLYFYWYRQILGQKVEFLVSFYNNEISEKSEIFDDQFSVERPDGSNFTLKIRSTKLEDSAMYFCASTRRRGEREQYFGPGTRLTVT.

The rearrangement uses TRBV11-2 and TRBJ2-3, with a tentative D call TRBD1 (6 bases). The CDR3 contains 16 residues. In germline, CDR1 is SGHAT, CDR2 FQNNGV. The ends were cut back, 9 bases at V and 0 bases at J, with 19 bases in the middle. CDR3 sequence: CASSPSQDRSTDTQYF. CDR3 DNA: TGTGCCAGTAGCCCCTCCCAGGACAGAAGCACAGATACGCAGTATTTT.

This clonotype was found once. This rearrangement joins TRBV20-1 to TRBJ2-1, with 8 nucleotides matching TRBD2. The CDR3 is 15 residues long. V was pared by 0 bases and J by 12 bases, with 13 bases of the junction left unmatched. The germline CDR1 and CDR2 sequences are DFQATT and SNEGSKA (reference sequence). The CDR3 region has the DNA TGCAGTGCTAGAGACCCAGGCGGGGGGTTGAGGGGGCAGTTCTTC. This translates into CSARDPGGGLRGQFF.

Regarding this clonotype: Just one base apart from a much larger clone, this may be a read error. This chain joins TRBV10-3 and TRBJ1-2; weak D call: TRBD1 (6 bases). The V end was cut by 3 bases, the J end by 6 bases, with 20 bases between. This CDR3 comprises 16 residues. In germline, CDR1 is ENHRY, CDR2 SYGVKD. The CDR3 spells CAISDGVLGARDGYTF. The CDR3 DNA is TGTGCCATCAGTGATGGGGTTCTGGGGGCTAGGGATGGCTACACCTTC.

Ten or more counts support this clonotype. This chain uses TRBV19 with TRBJ2-7; TRBD1 aligns across 7 bases. The germline V gene encodes CDR1 LNHDA and CDR2 SQIVND (reference sequence). The trim removed 5 bases at V and 0 bases at J, leaving 7 bases unmatched. This CDR3 is 15 amino acids long. Here the CDR3 reads CASSLRTGSSYEQYF. As DNA, the CDR3 is TGTGCCAGTAGTCTCCGGACAGGTTCCTCCTACGAGCAGTACTTC. Supplemented by reference TRBV19 and TRBJ2-7, the full variable domain reads DGGITQSPKYLFRKEGQNVTLSCEQNLNHDAMYWYRQDPGQGLRLIYYSQIVNDFQKGDIAEGYSVSREKKESFPLTVTSAQKNPTAFYLCASSLRTGSSYEQYFGPGTRLTVT.

Notes on this clonotype: A junction boundary mismatches the germline segment, possibly from a read error. The chain has TRBV10-3 and TRBJ2-2, with 8 bases lining up with TRBD1. The CDR3 length is 17 residues. Looked up from germline, CDR1 is ENHRY and CDR2 is SYGVKD. The CDR3: CASSYLTGGSNTGELFF. CDR3 DNA: TGTGCCAGCAGTTACCTCACAGGGGGTTCGAACACCGGGGAGCTGTTTTTT.

In its sample, this clonotype was seen many times. The chain combines TRBV9 with TRBJ2-7; D is unresolved. This CDR3 is 17 amino acids long. The V end lost 3 bases, the J end lost 1 base, and 20 bases lay between the germline ends. The germline V gene has CDR1 SGDLS and CDR2 YYNGEE. For the CDR3, the DNA is TGTGCCAGCAGCGCATCAGATAGGCTCGGCATATCCTACGAGCAGTACTTC. Its protein product is CASSASDRLGISYEQYF.

V and J are TRBV2 and TRBJ2-1; 8 bases fit TRBD2. CDR3 size: 13 residues. J lost 5 bases, V lost 6 bases, and 3 bases had no gene match. CDR1 is SNHLY and CDR2 is FYNNEI in the germline V gene. CDR3: CASSTGGDNEQFF. CDR3 sequence (DNA): TGTGCCAGCAGCACGGGGGGGGACAATGAGCAGTTCTTC.

The chain combines TRBV10-3 with TRBJ2-1; D call uncertain. The CDR3 sequence is 12 residues long. Germline assignment: CDR1 ENHRY and CDR2 SYGVKD. Trimming pared 1 base from V and 8 bases from J, leaving 6 bases between. The DNA of the CDR3 is TGTGCCATCAGTGAGTTCTTCGATGAGCAGTTCTTC. Amino acids: CAISEFFDEQFF.

This clonotype was counted ten times or more. The chain joins TRBV4-3 to TRBJ2-3, with 8 positions matching TRBD1. This CDR3 spans 17 amino acids. Germline V lookup: CDR1 LGHNA, CDR2 YSLEER. V shed 0 bases, J shed 0 bases, and the junction held 5 bases outside the gene matches. Here the CDR3 DNA reads TGCGCCAGCAGCCAAGACTACAGGGGGGTCAGCACAGATACGCAGTATTTT. The encoded protein is CASSQDYRGVSTDTQYF.

The chain is built from TRBV20-1 and TRBJ2-5; 11 bases are shared with TRBD2. Germline CDR1 and CDR2: DFQATT and SNEGSKA (reference sequence). The CDR3 extends over 14 amino acids. V was pared by 3 bases and J by 3 bases, with 3 bases of the junction left unmatched. The CDR3 spells CSARPGLAEETQYF. The CDR3 region has the DNA TGCAGTGCTAGGCCGGGACTAGCGGAAGAGACCCAGTACTTC.

A note on this clonotype: This CDR3 is missing its conserved last phenylalanine or tryptophan, likely due to a read error. The chain recombines TRBV6-5 with TRBJ1-3, with no clear D. This CDR3 comprises 17 residues. V was shortened by 4 bases and J by 1 base, with 17 bases between the two germline ends. CDR1 MNHEY and CDR2 SVGAGI come from the germline V gene. DNA of the CDR3: TGTGCCAGCAGTTCCCGTGGTGCCACCTTATCTGGAAACACCATATATTGT. Protein product: CASSSRGATLSGNTIYC.

This rearrangement joins TRBV4-2 to TRBJ1-2; TRBD1 matches 7 bases. This CDR3 is built from 15 residues. Germline loops: CDR1 LGHNA, CDR2 YNFKEQ. V lost 0 bases to trimming and J lost 8 bases; unmatched junction nucleotides: 9. CDR3 residues: CASSQDLRGRGGYTF. The CDR3, as DNA: TGTGCCAGCAGCCAAGATCTGAGGGGGCGCGGGGGCTACACCTTC.

This clonotype turned up a few times. The V gene is TRBV19, the J gene TRBJ1-5; D is uncertain. CDR1 and CDR2 (germline): LNHDA, SQIVND (reference sequence). Between the trimmed V and J ends, which lost 6 bases and 7 bases, there was a span of 13 bases. This CDR3 is built from 13 residues. DNA of the CDR3: TGTGCCAGTAGGAGGGAGGGCCCCCAGCCCCAGCATTTT. Residues: CASRREGPQPQHF. The variable domain in full, completed from reference TRBV19 and TRBJ1-5, reads DGGITQSPKYLFRKEGQNVTLSCEQNLNHDAMYWYRQDPGQGLRLIYYSQIVNDFQKGDIAEGYSVSREKKESFPLTVTSAQKNPTAFYLCASRREGPQPQHFGDGTRLSIL.

This clonotype occurred once. The rearrangement uses TRBV5-5 and TRBJ1-3, with a weak D call TRBD1 (6 bases). The CDR3 runs to 14 residues. The V gene's germline CDR1 is SGHKS and CDR2 YYEKEE (reference sequence). V was pared by 2 bases and J by 2 bases, with 8 bases between. The CDR3: CASSFRQAGNTIYF. The CDR3 region has the DNA TGTGCCAGCAGCTTCCGACAGGCTGGAAACACCATATATTTT.

This clonotype was seen repeatedly, ten times or more. V gene TRBV20-1 combines with J gene TRBJ1-1; 9 bases match TRBD1. The trim removed 4 bases at V and 1 base at J, leaving 4 bases unmatched. This CDR3 is 14 amino acids long. Germline loops: CDR1 DFQATT, CDR2 SNEGSKA (reference sequence). CDR3 sequence reads: CSAKQGAGNTEAFF. CDR3 bases: TGCAGTGCTAAACAGGGGGCTGGGAACACTGAAGCTTTCTTT.

The table lists this clonotype with many counts. The chain combines TRBV7-3 with TRBJ2-3; 12 bases map to TRBD2. The CDR3 has 16 amino acids. CDR1 is SGHTA and CDR2 is FQGTGA in the germline V gene. Trimming removed 5 bases from V and 2 bases from J; junction bases left unmatched: 5. As DNA, the CDR3 is TGTGCCAGCAGCACGGGACTAGCGGGCGTCACAGATACGCAGTATTTT. Its translation: CASSTGLAGVTDTQYF.

The rearrangement uses TRBV5-1 and TRBJ2-7, with 7 bases lining up with TRBD1. The CDR3 has 15 residues. V lost 3 bases to trimming and J lost 1 base; unmatched junction nucleotides: 7. Per the germline V gene, CDR1 is SGHRS and CDR2 is YFSETQ. The CDR3 DNA follows: TGCGCCAGCAGCTGGGGGACAGAGCCTTCCTACGAGCAGTACTTC. Protein product: CASSWGTEPSYEQYF.

Only a few counts were recorded for this clonotype. The chain is built from TRBV27 and TRBJ2-7; TRBD2 matches at 9 bases. The V segment lost 6 bases and the J segment 4 bases; nucleotides outside the gene matches: 10. Per germline, CDR1 MNHEY and CDR2 SMNVEV (reference sequence). The CDR3 extends over 15 amino acids. Here the CDR3 DNA reads TGTGCCAGCAGCCCGACGACTAGCGGTCCGTACGAGCAGTACTTC. Translated, it gives CASSPTTSGPYEQYF.

This clonotype was seen ten or more times. The chain is built from TRBV30 and TRBJ1-2; D perhaps matches TRBD1 (5 bases). Germline V lookup: CDR1 GTSNPN, CDR2 SVGIG (reference sequence). V lost 4 bases, J lost 8 bases, and 14 bases lay in between. The CDR3 runs to 12 residues. CDR3 sequence reads: CAWKHRSEGYTF. The CDR3 DNA is TGTGCCTGGAAACACAGGAGTGAAGGCTACACCTTC.

The V call is TRBV5-6, the J call TRBJ1-2; 11 bases are a match to TRBD1. The trim removed 5 bases at V and 2 bases at J, leaving 5 bases unmatched. CDR1 is SGHDT and CDR2 is YYEEEE in the germline V gene. The length of the CDR3 is 15 residues. The CDR3 spells CASRGDRGKNYGYTF. The CDR3 DNA is TGTGCCAGCAGGGGGGACAGGGGGAAGAACTATGGCTACACCTTC.

This clonotype was observed a few times. The CDR3, as DNA: TGTGCCAGCAGCCGGTTGGGACAGGGTACTTCCGGGCAGTACTTC. This encodes CASSRLGQGTSGQYF. The genes are TRBV3-1 and TRBJ2-7, with TRBD1 identical over 9 bases. This CDR3 is built from 15 residues. Germline CDR1 and CDR2: LGHDT and YNNKEL (reference sequence). V trimming: 4 bases; J trimming: 9 bases; junction bases outside the gene matches: 13.

This clonotype showed up many times. V usage is TRBV12-3 or TRBV12-4 and J usage is TRBJ2-2; D might be TRBD2 (6 bases). The CDR3 sequence is 16 residues long. V lost 5 bases to trimming and J lost 4 bases, with 17 bases between them. CDR3 in amino acids: CASSLLGGPPTGELFF. The CDR3 DNA is TGTGCCAGCAGTCTGCTGGGGGGTCCTCCCACCGGGGAGCTGTTTTTT.

The V gene is TRBV28, the J gene TRBJ2-7; a weak D match, TRBD1 (6 bases). CDR3 length: 13 amino acids. CDR1 and CDR2 (germline): MDHEN, SYDVKM. V lost 5 bases to trimming and J lost 2 bases, with 10 bases between them. The CDR3 DNA reads TGTGCCAGCAGTGGGACACCTACCTACGAGCAGTACTTC. This translates into CASSGTPTYEQYF. The variable domain in full, with the rest retrieved from reference TRBV28 and TRBJ2-7, is DVKVTQSSRYLVKRTGEKVFLECVQDMDHENMFWYRQDPGLGLRLIYFSYDVKMKEKGDIPEGYSVSREKKERFSLILESASTNQTSMYLCASSGTPTYEQYFGPGTRLTVT.